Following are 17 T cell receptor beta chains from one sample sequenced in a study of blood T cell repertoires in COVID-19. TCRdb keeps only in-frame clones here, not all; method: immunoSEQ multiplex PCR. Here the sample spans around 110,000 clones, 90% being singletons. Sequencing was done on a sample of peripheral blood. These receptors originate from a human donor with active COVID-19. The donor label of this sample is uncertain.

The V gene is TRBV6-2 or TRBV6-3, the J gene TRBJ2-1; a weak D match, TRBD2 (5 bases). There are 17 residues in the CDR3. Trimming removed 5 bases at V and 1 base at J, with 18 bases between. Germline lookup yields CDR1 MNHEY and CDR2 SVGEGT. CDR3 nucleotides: TGTGCCAGCAGTCTAACGTCTAGGGAGCCGTCCTACAATGAGCAGTTCTTC. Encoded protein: CASSLTSREPSYNEQFF.

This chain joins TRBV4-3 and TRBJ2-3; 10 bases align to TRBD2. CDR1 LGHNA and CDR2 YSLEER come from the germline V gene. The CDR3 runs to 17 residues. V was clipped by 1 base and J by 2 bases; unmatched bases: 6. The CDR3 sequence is CASSQGRLAGVTDTQYF. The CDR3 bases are TGCGCCAGCAGCCAAGGGAGGCTAGCGGGGGTCACAGATACGCAGTATTTT.

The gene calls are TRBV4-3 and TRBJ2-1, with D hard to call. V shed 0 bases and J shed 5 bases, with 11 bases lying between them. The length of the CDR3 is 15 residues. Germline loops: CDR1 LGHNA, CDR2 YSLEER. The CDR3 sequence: CASSQDYATNNEQFF. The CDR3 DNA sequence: TGCGCCAGCAGCCAAGATTACGCCACTAACAATGAGCAGTTCTTC.

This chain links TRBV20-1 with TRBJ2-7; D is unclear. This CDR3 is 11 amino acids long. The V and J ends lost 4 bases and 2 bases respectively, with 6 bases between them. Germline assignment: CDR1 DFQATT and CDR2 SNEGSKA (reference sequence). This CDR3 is CSANVAYEQYF. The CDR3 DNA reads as TGCAGTGCTAACGTAGCCTACGAGCAGTACTTC.

The CDR3 coding sequence is TGTGCCAGCAGTCCTCGGACAGGACTCGGCCCAGATACGCAGTATTTT. Translating it yields CASSPRTGLGPDTQYF. V usage is TRBV27 and J usage is TRBJ2-3; 7 bases line up with TRBD1. The CDR3 has 16 residues. V dropped 5 bases and J dropped 4; count of bases not matched to a gene: 12. Germline V gene data show CDR1 as MNHEY and CDR2 as SMNVEV (reference sequence).

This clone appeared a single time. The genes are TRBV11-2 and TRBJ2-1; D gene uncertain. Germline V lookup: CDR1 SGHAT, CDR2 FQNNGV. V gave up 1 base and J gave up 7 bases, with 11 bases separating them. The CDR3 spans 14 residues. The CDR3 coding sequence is TGTGCCAGCAGCTTAGGCGGATCCCGTAATGAGCAGTTCTTC. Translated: CASSLGGSRNEQFF.

CDR3 sequence reads: CASIGPTEGSYEAFF. CDR3 nucleotide sequence: TGTGCCAGTATTGGACCCACGGAGGGATCTTACGAAGCTTTCTTT. The genes are TRBV19 and TRBJ1-1; D uncertain. CDR1 and CDR2 (germline): LNHDA, SQIVND (reference sequence). The CDR3 is 15 amino acids. V was pared by 7 bases and J by 8 bases, with 23 bases between.

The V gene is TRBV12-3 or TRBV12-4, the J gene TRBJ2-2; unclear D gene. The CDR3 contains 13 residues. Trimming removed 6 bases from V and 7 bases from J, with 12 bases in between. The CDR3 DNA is TGTGCCAGCAGAAGCCTTGAGTACGGGGAGCTGTTTTTT. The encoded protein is CASRSLEYGELFF.

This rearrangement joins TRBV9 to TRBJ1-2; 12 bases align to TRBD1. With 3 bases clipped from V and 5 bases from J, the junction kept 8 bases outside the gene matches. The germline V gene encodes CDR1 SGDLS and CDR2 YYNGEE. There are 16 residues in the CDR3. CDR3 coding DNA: TGTGCCAGCAGCGGAGGGACAGGGGGCGCTGGATATGGCTACACCTTC. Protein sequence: CASSGGTGGAGYGYTF.

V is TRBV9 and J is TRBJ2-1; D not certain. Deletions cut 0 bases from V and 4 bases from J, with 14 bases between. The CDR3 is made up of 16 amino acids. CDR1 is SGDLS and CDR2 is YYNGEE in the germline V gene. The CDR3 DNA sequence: TGTGCCAGCAGCGTAGCCGGTTCGCCCCCGTACAATGAGCAGTTCTTC. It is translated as CASSVAGSPPYNEQFF.

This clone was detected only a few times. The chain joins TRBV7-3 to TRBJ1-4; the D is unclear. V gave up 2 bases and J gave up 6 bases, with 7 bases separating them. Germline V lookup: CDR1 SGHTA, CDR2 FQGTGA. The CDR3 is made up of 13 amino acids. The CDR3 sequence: CASSLGPDEKLFF. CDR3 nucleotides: TGTGCCAGCAGCTTAGGGCCGGATGAAAAACTGTTTTTT.

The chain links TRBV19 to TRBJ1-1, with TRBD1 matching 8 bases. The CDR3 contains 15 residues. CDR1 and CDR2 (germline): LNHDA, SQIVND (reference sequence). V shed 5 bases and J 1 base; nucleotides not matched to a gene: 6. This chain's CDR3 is CASSPDRGSNTEAFF. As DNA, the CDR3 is TGTGCCAGTAGTCCCGACAGGGGCTCGAACACTGAAGCTTTCTTT.

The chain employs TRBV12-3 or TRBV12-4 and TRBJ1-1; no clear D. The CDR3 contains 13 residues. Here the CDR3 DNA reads TGTGCGCTCCGCACCCGGGTCGACACTGAAGCTTTCTTT. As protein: CALRTRVDTEAFF.

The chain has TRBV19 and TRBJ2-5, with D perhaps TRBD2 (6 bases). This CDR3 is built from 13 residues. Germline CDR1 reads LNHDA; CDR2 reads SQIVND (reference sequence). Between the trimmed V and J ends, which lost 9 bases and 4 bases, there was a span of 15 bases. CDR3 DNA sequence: TGTGCCAGCCGAGAATGGAGGGGAGAGACCCAGTACTTC. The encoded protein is CASREWRGETQYF.

The CDR3 bases are TGTGCCAGCACCGTTCTCGGGGGACAGGGGACCTACAATGAGCAGTTCTTC. This codes for CASTVLGGQGTYNEQFF. The chain joins TRBV7-3 to TRBJ2-1; 10 bases align to TRBD1. CDR1 SGHTA and CDR2 FQGTGA come from the germline V gene. The CDR3 loop spans 17 amino acids. Trimming took 7 bases from V and 2 from J; bases not matched to a gene: 11.

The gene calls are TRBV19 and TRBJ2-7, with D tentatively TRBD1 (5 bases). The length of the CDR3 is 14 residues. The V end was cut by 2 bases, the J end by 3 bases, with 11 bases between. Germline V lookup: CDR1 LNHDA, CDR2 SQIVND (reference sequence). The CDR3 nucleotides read TGTGCCAGTAGTATAAAAGGGGTTAGCTACGAGCAGTACTTC. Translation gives CASSIKGVSYEQYF.

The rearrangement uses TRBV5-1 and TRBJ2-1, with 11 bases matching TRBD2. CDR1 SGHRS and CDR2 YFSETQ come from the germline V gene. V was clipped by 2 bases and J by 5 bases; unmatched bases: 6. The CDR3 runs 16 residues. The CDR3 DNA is TGCGCCAGCAGCTTAACTAGCGGGGGCCACGACAATGAGCAGTTCTTC. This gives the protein CASSLTSGGHDNEQFF.